This is a list of T cell receptor beta chains from one sample in a study of blood T cell repertoires in COVID-19. TCRdb's copy holds only in-frame clones and misses some; the assay was immunoSEQ multiplex PCR. Here the sample spans almost 250,000 clones, 75% to 90% being singletons. Specimen: PBMCs or T cells enriched from blood (not recorded which). These receptor sequences come from a woman in her 30s who had recovered from COVID-19. Both conserved end residues are part of each CDR3. Fields, in order: V gene, J gene, CDR3 protein.

v_gene: TRBV3-1/TRBV3-2
j_gene: TRBJ1-2
CDR3aa: CASSVQQGSYGYTF

v_gene: TRBV14
j_gene: TRBJ2-1
CDR3aa: CASSPGQSGNEQFF

v_gene: TRBV9
j_gene: TRBJ1-2
CDR3aa: CASSVGADSALYGYTF

v_gene: TRBV29-1
j_gene: TRBJ1-5
CDR3aa: CSVGRGGNQPQHF

v_gene: TRBV2
j_gene: TRBJ1-1
CDR3aa: CASSAGTRDRGAFF

v_gene: TRBV7-2
j_gene: TRBJ2-7
CDR3aa: CASSLSVSGVGEQYF

v_gene: TRBV2
j_gene: TRBJ1-5
CDR3aa: CASRRQSNQPQHF

v_gene: TRBV28
j_gene: TRBJ1-1
CDR3aa: CASKFIAGVVATEAFF

v_gene: TRBV5-4
j_gene: TRBJ1-1
CDR3aa: CASSSDRGAIEAFF

v_gene: TRBV27
j_gene: TRBJ2-5
CDR3aa: CASSLSGSAKTQYF

v_gene: TRBV4-3
j_gene: TRBJ1-1
CDR3aa: CASSQDLVNTEAFF

v_gene: TRBV6-5
j_gene: TRBJ1-1
CDR3aa: CASSYYGTDTEAFF

v_gene: TRBV24-1
j_gene: TRBJ1-2
CDR3aa: CATSPPGGRVGGYTF